The clone carrying this T cell receptor (beta chain) has more than one count but fewer than ten. This entry is derived from a study of read filtering for tumor transcriptome and immune sequencing. Study in general: RNA-seq yielded only about 75 to 1,400 TCR reads, IR-seq about 4 to 10.27 million.

V was trimmed by 6 bases and J by 3 bases, leaving 16 bases between them. This CDR3 is built from 15 residues. From roughly 390 ng of RNA, a library with molecular barcoded alpha/delta and beta/gamma adaptors was made. TCRdb fed the reads into MiXCR, producing one record per CDR3 protein. The sample includes some 130,000 distinct CDR3 sequences, approximately 13% seen only once; the top ten take about 7.7%. The material sequenced was a population of CD138-negative cells sorted from bone marrow. The receptor comes from a donor aged 40 or older with multiple myeloma. The genes are TRBV12-3 or TRBV12-4 and TRBJ2-3; D remains unclear. The CDR3 loop reads CASSPGQPSTDTQYF. In nucleotides, the CDR3 is TGTGCCAGCAGCCCAGGTCAGCCCTCAACAGATACGCAGTATTTT.